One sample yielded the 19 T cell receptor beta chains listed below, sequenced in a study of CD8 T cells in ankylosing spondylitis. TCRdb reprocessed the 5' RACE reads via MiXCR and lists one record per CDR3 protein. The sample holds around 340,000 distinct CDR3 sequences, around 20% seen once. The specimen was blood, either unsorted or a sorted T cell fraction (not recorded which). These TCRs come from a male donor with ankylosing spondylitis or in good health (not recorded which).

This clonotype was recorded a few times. The CDR3 nucleotides read TGTGCCAGCAGCCCCCAGGACCTTCGCACAGATACGCAGTATTTT. Its protein is CASSPQDLRTDTQYF. The V gene is TRBV7-3, the J gene TRBJ2-3; D is unclear. Trimming stripped 5 bases from V and 1 base from J, with 13 bases between. CDR3 length equals 15 residues. Germline V gives CDR1 SGHTA, CDR2 FQGTGA.

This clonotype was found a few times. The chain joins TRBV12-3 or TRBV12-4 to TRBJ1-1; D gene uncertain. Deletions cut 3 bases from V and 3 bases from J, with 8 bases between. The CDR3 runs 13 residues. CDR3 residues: CASSLGFHTEAFF. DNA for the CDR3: TGTGCCAGCAGTTTGGGCTTCCACACTGAAGCTTTCTTT.

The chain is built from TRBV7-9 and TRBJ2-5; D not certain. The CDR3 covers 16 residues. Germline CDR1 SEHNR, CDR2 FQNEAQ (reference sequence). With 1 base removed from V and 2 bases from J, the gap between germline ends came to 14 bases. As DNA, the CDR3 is TGTGCCAGCAGCTTAGGGCAAGGAACGATTCAAGAGACCCAGTACTTC. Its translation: CASSLGQGTIQETQYF.

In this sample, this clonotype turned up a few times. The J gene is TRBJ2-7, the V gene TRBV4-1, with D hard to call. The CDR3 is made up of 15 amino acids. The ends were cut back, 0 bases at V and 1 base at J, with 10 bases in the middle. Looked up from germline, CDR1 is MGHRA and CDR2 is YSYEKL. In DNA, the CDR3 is TGCGCCAGCAGCCAAGAAGCTGCCAGGTCCTACGAGCAGTACTTC. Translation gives CASSQEAARSYEQYF.

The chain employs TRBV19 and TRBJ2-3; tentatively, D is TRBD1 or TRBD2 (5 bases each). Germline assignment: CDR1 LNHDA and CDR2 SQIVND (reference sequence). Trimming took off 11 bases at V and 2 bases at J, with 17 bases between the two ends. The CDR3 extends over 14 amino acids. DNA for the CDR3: TGTGCCGCCGCCCAGACAGACTACACAGATACGCAGTATTTT. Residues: CAAAQTDYTDTQYF.

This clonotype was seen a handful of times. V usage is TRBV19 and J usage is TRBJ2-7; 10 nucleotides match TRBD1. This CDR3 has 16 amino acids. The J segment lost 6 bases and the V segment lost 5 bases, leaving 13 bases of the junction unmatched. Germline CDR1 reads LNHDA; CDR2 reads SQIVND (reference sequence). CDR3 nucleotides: TGTGCCAGTAGTTGGGAATCCGGGACAGGGGCAAGCGAGCAGTACTTC. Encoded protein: CASSWESGTGASEQYF.

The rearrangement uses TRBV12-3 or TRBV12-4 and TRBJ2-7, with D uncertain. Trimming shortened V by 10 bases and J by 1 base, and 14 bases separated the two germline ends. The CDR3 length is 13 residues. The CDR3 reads CATGLGPSYEQYF. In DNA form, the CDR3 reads TGTGCCACTGGGTTAGGTCCTTCCTACGAGCAGTACTTC.

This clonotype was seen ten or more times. CDR3 DNA: TGTGCCAGCAGTCTCTGGGGGCAAGAGACCCAGTACTTC. Protein: CASSLWGQETQYF. The chain joins TRBV12-3 or TRBV12-4 to TRBJ2-5; D tentatively fits TRBD1 or TRBD2 (5 bases each). Trimming stripped 5 bases from V and 2 bases from J, with 9 bases between. The CDR3 has 13 amino acids.

The DNA for the CDR3 is TGCAGCGCCGAGGCGGGTGCGCAGTACTTC. As protein: CSAEAGAQYF. This chain uses TRBV29-1 with TRBJ2-7; weak D call: TRBD2 (5 bases). The CDR3 is 10 amino acids. Per germline, CDR1 SQVTM and CDR2 ANQGSEA. The V and J ends lost 7 bases and 9 bases respectively, with 13 bases between them.

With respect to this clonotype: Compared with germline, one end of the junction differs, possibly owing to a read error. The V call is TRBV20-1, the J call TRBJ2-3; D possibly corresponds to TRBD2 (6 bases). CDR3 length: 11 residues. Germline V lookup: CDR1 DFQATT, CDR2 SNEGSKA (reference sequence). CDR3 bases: TGCAGCGCGGGGTTCCCAGATGCGCAGTATTTT. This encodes CSAGFPDAQYF.

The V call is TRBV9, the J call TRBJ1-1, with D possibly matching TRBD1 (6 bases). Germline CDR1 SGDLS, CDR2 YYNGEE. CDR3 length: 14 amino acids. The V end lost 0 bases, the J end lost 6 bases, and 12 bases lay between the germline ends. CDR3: CASSVGVGGAEAFF. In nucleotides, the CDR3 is TGTGCCAGCAGCGTAGGAGTAGGGGGGGCTGAAGCTTTCTTT.

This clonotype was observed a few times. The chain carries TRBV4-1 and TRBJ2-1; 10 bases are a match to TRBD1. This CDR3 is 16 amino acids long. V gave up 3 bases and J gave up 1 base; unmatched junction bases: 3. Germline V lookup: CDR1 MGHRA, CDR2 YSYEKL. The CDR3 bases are TGCGCCAGCAGCCAGGGACAGGGGCCGTCCTACAATGAGCAGTTCTTC. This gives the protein CASSQGQGPSYNEQFF.

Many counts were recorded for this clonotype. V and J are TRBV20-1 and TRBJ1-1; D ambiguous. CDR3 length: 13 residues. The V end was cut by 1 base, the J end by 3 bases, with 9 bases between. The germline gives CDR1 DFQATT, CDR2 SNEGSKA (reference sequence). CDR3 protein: CSARAGRYTEAFF. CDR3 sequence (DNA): TGCAGTGCTAGAGCGGGGAGATACACTGAAGCTTTCTTT.

CDR3 nucleotides: TGTGCCAGCAGCCATCTGGGACAGGGGGCTGAAAATGAGCAGTTCTTC. Translating gives CASSHLGQGAENEQFF. The chain joins TRBV4-2 to TRBJ2-1; 12 nucleotides match TRBD1. Germline V gene data show CDR1 as LGHNA and CDR2 as YNFKEQ. V shed 3 bases, J shed 7 bases, and the junction held 7 bases outside the gene matches. This CDR3 has 16 residues.

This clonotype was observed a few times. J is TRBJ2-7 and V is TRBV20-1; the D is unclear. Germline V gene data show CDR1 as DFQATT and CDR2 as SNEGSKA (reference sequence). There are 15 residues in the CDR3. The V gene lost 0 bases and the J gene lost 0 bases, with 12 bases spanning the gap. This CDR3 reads CSARDRSSSSYEQYF. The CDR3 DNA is TGCAGTGCTAGAGACCGGTCCAGTAGCTCCTACGAGCAGTACTTC.

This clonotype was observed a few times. The CDR3 protein is CSASPRVTEAFF. The CDR3 nucleotides are TGCAGTGCTAGTCCCAGAGTCACTGAAGCTTTCTTT. The chain couples TRBV20-1 to TRBJ1-1; D is ambiguous. This CDR3 comprises 12 residues. Germline V gives CDR1 DFQATT, CDR2 SNEGSKA (reference sequence). Deletions cut 3 bases from V and 4 bases from J, with 9 bases between.

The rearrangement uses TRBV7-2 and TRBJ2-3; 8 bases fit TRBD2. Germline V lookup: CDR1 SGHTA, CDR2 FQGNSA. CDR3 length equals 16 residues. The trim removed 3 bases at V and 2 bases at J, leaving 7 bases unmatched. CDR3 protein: CASSLPRGGNTDTQYF. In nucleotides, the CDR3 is TGTGCCAGCAGCTTGCCCCGGGGGGGCAACACAGATACGCAGTATTTT.

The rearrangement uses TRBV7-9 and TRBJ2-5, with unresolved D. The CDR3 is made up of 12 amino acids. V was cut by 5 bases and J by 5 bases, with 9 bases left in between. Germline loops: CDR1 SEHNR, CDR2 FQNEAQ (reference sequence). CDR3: CASSALPETQYF. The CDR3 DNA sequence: TGTGCCAGCAGCGCCCTCCCGGAGACCCAGTACTTC.

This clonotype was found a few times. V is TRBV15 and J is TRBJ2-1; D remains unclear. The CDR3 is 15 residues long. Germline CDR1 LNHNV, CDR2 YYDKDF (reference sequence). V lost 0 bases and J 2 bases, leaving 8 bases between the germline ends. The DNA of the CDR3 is TGTGCCACCAGCAGAGATGGGGATACCTACAATGAGCAGTTCTTC. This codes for CATSRDGDTYNEQFF.